This T cell receptor beta chain is from a study of T cells in Graves' hyperthyroidism and ophthalmopathy. General study results and limits: Patients with ophthalmopathy were separated from those with stable hyperthyroidism by a 13 V-J model.

This clonotype has ten or more counts. Its antigen is still unknown. In making diagnoses, clinical symptoms, serum thyroxine and TRAb, thyroid ultrasound and orbital computed tomography were all used. From roughly 9.2 ml of fresh peripheral blood, PBMCs were isolated. The CDR3 is 15 amino acids. J lost 7 bases, V lost 5 bases, and 10 bases had no gene match. Germline V CDR1 and CDR2: SGHTA, FQGNSA. RNA transcripts gave rise to amplified TCR beta CDR3 regions. The TCR CDR3 first-round RT-PCR relied on the HTBI primer set. Each CDR3 protein gets one entry after TCRdb re-called the multiplex PCR reads with MiXCR. The sample has 550,000 to 600,000 distinct CDR3 sequences; 13% to 15% are singletons.

Source material: blood. The TCR sequence derives from a young woman with Graves' ophthalmopathy. The genes are TRBV7-2 and TRBJ1-2; 10 bases are shared with TRBD1. The CDR3 region is CASSPRDRGQVGYTF. Written as DNA, the CDR3 is TGTGCCAGCAGCCCCCGTGACAGGGGGCAGGTTGGCTACACCTTC. Based on the CDR3 plus reference TRBV7-2 and TRBJ1-2, the full variable domain is GAGVSQSPSNKVTEKGKDVELRCDPISGHTALYWYRQSLGQGLEFLIYFQGNSAPDKSGLPSDRFSAERTGGSVSTLTIQRTQQEDSAVYLCASSPRDRGQVGYTFGSGTRLTVV.